This entry lists 10 T cell receptor beta chains sequenced from one sample in a study of CD8+ T cells in alopecia areata (dated 2018 in TCRdb). Library preparation employed the immunoSEQ multiplex PCR assay. RNA was extracted from all samples and reverse transcribed into cDNA as template for TCR sequencing. Sourced from immuneACCESS, this table was stored by TCRdb with only in-frame sequences that have V and J called. A share of the clones is absent; for the studies checked, an unresolved V gene accounts for under half, and the remainder has no known explanation. A total of about 120,000 clones appear in this sample, roughly two thirds of them only once. Approximately 2.8% of the sample is held by the ten biggest clonotypes. The source material was CD4+ T cells sorted from blood. These receptors were obtained from a human donor in good health.

A few counts support this clone. V and J are TRBV5-1 and TRBJ2-4; D is undetermined. This CDR3 contains 15 residues. V lost 1 base and J 4 bases, leaving 12 bases between the germline ends. CDR1 SGHRS and CDR2 YFSETQ come from the germline V gene. The CDR3 reads CASSLRLTEKNIQYF. CDR3 bases: TGCGCCAGCAGCTTGCGCCTCACGGAGAAAAACATTCAGTACTTC.

The chain uses TRBV6-5 and TRBJ1-1; D call uncertain. CDR3 length equals 16 residues. The V gene lost 0 bases and the J gene lost 6 bases, with 17 bases spanning the gap. The germline gives CDR1 MNHEY, CDR2 SVGAGI. CDR3 residues: CASSYSLPGGAAEAFF. As DNA, the CDR3 is TGTGCCAGCAGTTACTCGTTGCCGGGTGGTGCGGCTGAAGCTTTCTTT.

V is TRBV7-6 and J is TRBJ2-7, with TRBD2 identical over 7 bases. Germline V gene sequence: CDR1 SGHVS, CDR2 FNYEAQ. The V segment lost 0 bases and the J segment 2 bases; nucleotides outside the gene matches: 4. The CDR3 contains 15 residues. CDR3 bases: TGTGCCAGCAGCTTAGCTGGCGGGGGACCCTACGAGCAGTACTTC. Amino acid sequence: CASSLAGGGPYEQYF.

The chain carries TRBV6-1 and TRBJ1-3, with D perhaps TRBD1 (6 bases). Germline loops: CDR1 MNHNS, CDR2 SASEGT. V lost 2 bases and J lost 2, with 7 bases in between. The CDR3 has 14 amino acids. The CDR3 here is CASSERTAGNTIYF. CDR3 in DNA: TGTGCCAGCAGTGAAAGGACAGCTGGAAACACCATATATTTT.

This clone was picked up a small number of times. V is TRBV6-5 and J is TRBJ2-3; 11 bases line up with TRBD2. With 0 bases clipped from V and 11 bases from J, the junction kept 10 bases outside the gene matches. Germline V gives CDR1 MNHEY, CDR2 SVGAGI. This CDR3 contains 16 residues. CDR3 in amino acids: CASSYSGTSGPGKQYF. In DNA, the CDR3 is TGTGCCAGCAGTTACTCTGGGACTAGCGGCCCGGGGAAGCAGTATTTT.

This chain connects TRBV5-6 to TRBJ2-5; D might be TRBD2 (5 bases). Deletions cut 5 bases from V and 7 bases from J, with 21 bases between. Germline V CDR1 and CDR2: SGHDT, YYEEEE. The CDR3 runs 15 residues. The CDR3, as DNA: TGTGCCAGCAGAGGCCGGAGCGGAGACGCGGCGACCCAGTACTTC. It codes for CASRGRSGDAATQYF.

This chain uses TRBV7-9 with TRBJ1-4; D gene ambiguous. V was shortened by 5 bases and J by 4 bases, with 14 bases between the two germline ends. The CDR3 runs 15 residues. From germline, CDR1 is SEHNR and CDR2 FQNEAQ (reference sequence). The CDR3 nucleotides read TGTGCCAGCAGCCCCACCAAGATTCATAATGAAAAACTGTTTTTT. Amino acids: CASSPTKIHNEKLFF.

The chain couples TRBV6-5 to TRBJ1-3, with no clear D. With 7 bases removed from V and 4 bases from J, the gap between germline ends came to 14 bases. Germline CDR1 reads MNHEY; CDR2 reads SVGAGI. This CDR3 has 14 residues. CDR3: CASIAEVDGNTIYF. DNA of the CDR3: TGTGCCAGCATCGCAGAAGTCGACGGAAACACCATATATTTT.

This clone has more than one count but fewer than ten. The rearrangement links TRBV5-6 to TRBJ1-2; D is undetermined. This CDR3 has 14 amino acids. Germline V CDR1 and CDR2: SGHDT, YYEEEE. V was clipped by 3 bases and J by 5 bases, with 14 bases between them. The CDR3 DNA reads TGTGCCAGCAGCTCCCTAGAACTTAGGTATGGCTACACCTTC. Its protein is CASSSLELRYGYTF.

CDR3 region: CAWNGGGNSPLHF. For the CDR3, the DNA is TGTGCCTGGAATGGGGGAGGTAATTCACCCCTCCACTTT. The V call is TRBV30, the J call TRBJ1-6; a weak D match, TRBD1 (5 bases). Germline CDR1 GTSNPN, CDR2 SVGIG (reference sequence). Trimming pared 4 bases from V and 6 bases from J, leaving 10 bases between. The CDR3 loop spans 13 amino acids.